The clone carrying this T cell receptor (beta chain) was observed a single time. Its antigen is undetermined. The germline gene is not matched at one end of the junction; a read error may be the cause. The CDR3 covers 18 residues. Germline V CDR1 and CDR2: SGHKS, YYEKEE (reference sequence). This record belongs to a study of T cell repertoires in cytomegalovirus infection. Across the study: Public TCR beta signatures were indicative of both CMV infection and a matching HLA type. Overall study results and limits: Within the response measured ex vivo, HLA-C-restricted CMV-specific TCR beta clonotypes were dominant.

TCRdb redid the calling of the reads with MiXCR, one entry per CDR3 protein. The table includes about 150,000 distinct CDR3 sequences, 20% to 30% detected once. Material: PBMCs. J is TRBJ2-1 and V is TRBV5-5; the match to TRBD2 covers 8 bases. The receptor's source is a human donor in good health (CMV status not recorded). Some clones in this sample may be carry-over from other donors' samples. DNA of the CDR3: TGTGCCAGCGGCTTGGGGGTGGCGGGGGGCTTCTCCTACAATGAGCAGTTCTTC. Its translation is CASGLGVAGGFSYNEQFF.